Reported below is one TCR beta chain. The antigen is unknown. The data are from a study of T cell responses to AZD1222 COVID-19 vaccine. Produced via immunoSEQ multiplex PCR; TCRdb's table is partial and in-frame only. The sample shows some 72,000 clones, about 92% of them seen only once. Overall study results and limits: Baseline serostatus was positive in only a handful of AZD1222 recipients. There were mostly white British donors and more females than males, and clonal diversity was possibly underestimated. Across spike, vaccine-associated CD4 TCRs were found, dominant at 160-218 and 743-854.

The CDR3 spans 15 residues. V was clipped by 3 bases and J by 0 bases, with 10 bases between them. Looked up from germline, CDR1 is MDHEN and CDR2 is SYDVKM. V is TRBV28 and J is TRBJ2-3; D is unresolved. The sample in question was peripheral blood, obtained on day 0 of MenACWY control vaccination. The TCR sequence derives from an adult in good health. The CDR3 is CASSFTFPSTDTQYF. The DNA for the CDR3 is TGTGCCAGCAGTTTTACGTTTCCTAGCACAGATACGCAGTATTTT. Using reference TRBV28 and TRBJ2-3 for the parts outside the CDR3, the full variable domain is DVKVTQSSRYLVKRTGEKVFLECVQDMDHENMFWYRQDPGLGLRLIYFSYDVKMKEKGDIPEGYSVSREKKERFSLILESASTNQTSMYLCASSFTFPSTDTQYFGPGTRLTVL.